This T cell receptor (beta chain) was retrieved from a study of blood T cells in healthy people across ages. Each donor was a healthy Caucasian individual from Russia, aged roughly 6 to 95. This clonotype was detected many times. V was clipped by 5 bases and J by 5 bases; unmatched bases: 3. Germline lookup yields CDR1 SGHTA and CDR2 FQGNSA. The CDR3 length is 13 residues. Alongside a J-beta primer mix, a sample-barcoded 5' primer served in a second PCR lasting roughly 6 to 12 cycles. From the 5' RACE reads, TCRdb called clonotypes with MiXCR, one entry per CDR3 protein. There are about 930,000 distinct CDR3 sequences in the sample; around 29% occur only once, and about 9.4% lies in the top ten. These data were also filed under a second study, of T cells of mothers and their children. This second study notes: Healthy Caucasian mothers, a few in number, and their six children were the donors. Sequencing got over 8.5 million TCR beta CDR3 reads from each mother and some 3 million from each child.

The sample consisted of blood. The TCR was taken from a woman aged 40 to 50 in good health. The V gene is TRBV7-2, the J gene TRBJ2-5; TRBD2 matches 9 bases. CDR3 loop: CASSPGLAETQYF. CDR3 coding DNA: TGTGCCAGCAGCCCCGGACTAGCGGAGACCCAGTACTTC. Full variable domain (rest looked up from reference TRBV7-2 and TRBJ2-5): GAGVSQSPSNKVTEKGKDVELRCDPISGHTALYWYRQSLGQGLEFLIYFQGNSAPDKSGLPSDRFSAERTGGSVSTLTIQRTQQEDSAVYLCASSPGLAETQYFGPGTRLLVL.